The clone carrying this T cell receptor (beta chain) appeared once. The entry originates in a study of blood T cell repertoires in COVID-19. As for the study in general: The United States, Italy and Spain provided the acute and convalescent COVID-19 samples. T cells, B-cell-depleted T cells, or PBMCs supplied cDNA or gDNA.

Trimming pared 5 bases from V and 1 base from J, leaving 9 bases between. The CDR3 totals 14 residues. From germline, CDR1 is LNHDA and CDR2 SQIVND (reference sequence). As processed by the authors: Amplified reference gene primers provided the basis for estimating nucleated cell counts. The method was immunoSEQ multiplex PCR; TCRdb's version includes in-frame clones alone and lacks a portion of them. That table is the source of V, J and clone size, and D and trimming were worked out from the DNA. The sample has 9,700 or so clones, about three quarters seen once. The chain links TRBV19 to TRBJ2-1; TRBD2 is a possible D gene (6 bases). Sequencing used peripheral blood. This sequence was found in a man between 60 and 75 years old with active COVID-19. The CDR3 is CASSLEGSYNEQFF. CDR3 DNA sequence: TGTGCCAGTAGTTTGGAGGGTTCCTACAATGAGCAGTTCTTC.